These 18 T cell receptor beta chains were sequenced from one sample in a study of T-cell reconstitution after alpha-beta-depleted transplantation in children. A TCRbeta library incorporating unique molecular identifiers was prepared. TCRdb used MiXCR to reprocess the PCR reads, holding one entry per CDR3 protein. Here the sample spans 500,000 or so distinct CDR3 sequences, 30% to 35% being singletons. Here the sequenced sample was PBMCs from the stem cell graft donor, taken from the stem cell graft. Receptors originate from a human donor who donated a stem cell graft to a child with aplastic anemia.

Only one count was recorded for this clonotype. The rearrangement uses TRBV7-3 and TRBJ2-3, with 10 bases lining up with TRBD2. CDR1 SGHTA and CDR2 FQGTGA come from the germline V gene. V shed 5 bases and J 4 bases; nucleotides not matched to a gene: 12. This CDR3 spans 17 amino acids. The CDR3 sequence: CASSENPGLAPPDTQYF. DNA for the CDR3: TGTGCCAGCAGCGAGAACCCGGGACTAGCGCCCCCAGATACGCAGTATTTT.

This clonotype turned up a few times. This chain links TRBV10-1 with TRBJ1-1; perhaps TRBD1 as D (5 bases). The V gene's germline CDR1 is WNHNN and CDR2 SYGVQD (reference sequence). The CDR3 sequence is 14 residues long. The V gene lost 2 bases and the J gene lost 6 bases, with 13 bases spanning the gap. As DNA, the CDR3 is TGCGCCAGCAGTGAGGCTCGGCCGGGGGCTGAAGCTTTCTTT. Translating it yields CASSEARPGAEAFF.

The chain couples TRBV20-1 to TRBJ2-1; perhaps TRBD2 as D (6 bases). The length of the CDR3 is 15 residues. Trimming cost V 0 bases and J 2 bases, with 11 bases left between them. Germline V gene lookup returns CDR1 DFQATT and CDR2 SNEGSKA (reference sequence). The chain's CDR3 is CSARDPGVAYNEQFF. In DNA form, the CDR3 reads TGCAGTGCTAGAGATCCGGGAGTCGCCTACAATGAGCAGTTCTTC.

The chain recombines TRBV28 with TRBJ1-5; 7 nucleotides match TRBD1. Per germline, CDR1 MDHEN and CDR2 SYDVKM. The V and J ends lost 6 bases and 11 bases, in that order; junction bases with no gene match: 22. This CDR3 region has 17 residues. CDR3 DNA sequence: TGTGCCAGCAGGCCCCTCCGGGGGAATGATCCCAGGGGGGCCCAGCATTTT. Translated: CASRPLRGNDPRGAQHF. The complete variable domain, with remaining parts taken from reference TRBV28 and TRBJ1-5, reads DVKVTQSSRYLVKRTGEKVFLECVQDMDHENMFWYRQDPGLGLRLIYFSYDVKMKEKGDIPEGYSVSREKKERFSLILESASTNQTSMYLCASRPLRGNDPRGAQHFGDGTRLSIL.

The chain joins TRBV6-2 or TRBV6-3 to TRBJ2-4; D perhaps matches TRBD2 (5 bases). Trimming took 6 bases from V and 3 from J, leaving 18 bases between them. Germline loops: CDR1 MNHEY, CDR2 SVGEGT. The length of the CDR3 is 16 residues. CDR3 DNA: TGTGCCAGCAGCCTCCCGGACGGGAAGTACAAAAACATTCAGTACTTC. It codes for CASSLPDGKYKNIQYF.

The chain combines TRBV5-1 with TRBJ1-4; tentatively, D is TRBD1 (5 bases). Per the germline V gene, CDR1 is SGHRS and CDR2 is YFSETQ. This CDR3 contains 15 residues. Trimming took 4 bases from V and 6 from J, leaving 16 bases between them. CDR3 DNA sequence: TGCGCCAGCAGCAGAGACCCGCGGGGCGATGAAAAACTGTTTTTT. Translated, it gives CASSRDPRGDEKLFF.

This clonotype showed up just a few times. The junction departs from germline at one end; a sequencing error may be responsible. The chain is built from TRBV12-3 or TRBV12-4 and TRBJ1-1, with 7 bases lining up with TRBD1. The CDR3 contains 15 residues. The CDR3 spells CASSLARSGGSETFF. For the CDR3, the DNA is TGTGCCAGCAGTTTAGCAAGGTCAGGGGGGTCTGAAACTTTCTTT.

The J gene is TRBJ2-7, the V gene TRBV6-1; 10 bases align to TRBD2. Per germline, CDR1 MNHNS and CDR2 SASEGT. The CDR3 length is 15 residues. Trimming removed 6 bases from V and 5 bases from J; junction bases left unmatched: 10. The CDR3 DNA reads TGTGCCAGCAGGATGGGGCTAGCGGGAGCTAACGAGCAGTACGTC. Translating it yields CASRMGLAGANEQYV.

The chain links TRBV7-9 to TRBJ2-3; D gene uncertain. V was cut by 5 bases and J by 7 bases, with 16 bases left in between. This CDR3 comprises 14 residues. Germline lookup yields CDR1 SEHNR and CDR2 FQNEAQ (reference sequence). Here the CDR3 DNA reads TGTGCCAGCAGCGAAACCCAGCTCTCCCATACGCAGTATTTT. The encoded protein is CASSETQLSHTQYF.

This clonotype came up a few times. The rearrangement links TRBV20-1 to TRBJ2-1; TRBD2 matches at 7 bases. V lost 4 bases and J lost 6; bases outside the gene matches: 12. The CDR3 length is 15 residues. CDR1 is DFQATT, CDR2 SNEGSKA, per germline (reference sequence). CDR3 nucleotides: TGCAGTGCTACTCACGGGAGGCAGTGGGGCAATGAGCAGTTCTTC. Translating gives CSATHGRQWGNEQFF.

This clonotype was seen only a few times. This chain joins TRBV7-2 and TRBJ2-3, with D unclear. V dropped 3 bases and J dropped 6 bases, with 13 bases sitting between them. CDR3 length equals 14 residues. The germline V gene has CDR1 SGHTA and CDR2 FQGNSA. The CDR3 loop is CASSLYVEKDTQYF. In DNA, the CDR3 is TGTGCCAGCAGCTTGTACGTAGAGAAGGATACGCAGTATTTT.

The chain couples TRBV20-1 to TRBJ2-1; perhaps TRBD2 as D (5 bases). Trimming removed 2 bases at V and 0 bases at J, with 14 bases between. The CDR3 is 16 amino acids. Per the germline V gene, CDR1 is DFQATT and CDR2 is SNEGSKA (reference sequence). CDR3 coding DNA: TGCAGTGCTAGATCCCAAAGCGGAAGCTCCTACAATGAGCAGTTCTTC. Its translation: CSARSQSGSSYNEQFF.

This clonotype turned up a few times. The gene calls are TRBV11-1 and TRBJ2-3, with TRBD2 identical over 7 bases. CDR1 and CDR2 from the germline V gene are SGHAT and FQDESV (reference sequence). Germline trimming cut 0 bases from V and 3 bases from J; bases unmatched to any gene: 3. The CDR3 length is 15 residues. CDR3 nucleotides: TGTGCCAGCAGCTTAGCGAGGCGGGAGACAGATACGCAGTATTTT. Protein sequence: CASSLARRETDTQYF.

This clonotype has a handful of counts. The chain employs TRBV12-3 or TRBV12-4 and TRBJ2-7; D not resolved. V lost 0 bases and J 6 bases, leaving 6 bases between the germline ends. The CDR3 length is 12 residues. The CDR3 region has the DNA TGTGCCAGCAGTTTAGCAGGGTTCGAGCAGTACGTC. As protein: CASSLAGFEQYV.

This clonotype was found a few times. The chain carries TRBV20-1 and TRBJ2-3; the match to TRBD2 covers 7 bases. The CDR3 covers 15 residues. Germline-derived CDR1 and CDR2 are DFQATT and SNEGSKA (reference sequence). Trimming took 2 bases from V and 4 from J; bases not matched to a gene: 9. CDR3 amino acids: CSARMAGVPPDTQYF. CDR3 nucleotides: TGCAGTGCTAGAATGGCGGGAGTCCCCCCAGATACGCAGTATTTT.

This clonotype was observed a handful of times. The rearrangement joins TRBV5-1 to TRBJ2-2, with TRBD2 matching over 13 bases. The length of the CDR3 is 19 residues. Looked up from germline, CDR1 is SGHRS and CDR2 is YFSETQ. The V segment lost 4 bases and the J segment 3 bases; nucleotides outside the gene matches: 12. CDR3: CASSLGLAGARGDTGELFF. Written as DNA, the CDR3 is TGCGCCAGCAGCCTAGGACTAGCGGGAGCCAGGGGCGACACCGGGGAGCTGTTTTTT.

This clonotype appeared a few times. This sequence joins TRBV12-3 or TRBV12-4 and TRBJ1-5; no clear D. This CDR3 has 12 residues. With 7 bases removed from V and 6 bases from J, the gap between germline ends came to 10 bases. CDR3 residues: CASKTPGQPQHF. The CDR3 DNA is TGTGCCAGCAAGACGCCCGGTCAGCCCCAGCATTTT.

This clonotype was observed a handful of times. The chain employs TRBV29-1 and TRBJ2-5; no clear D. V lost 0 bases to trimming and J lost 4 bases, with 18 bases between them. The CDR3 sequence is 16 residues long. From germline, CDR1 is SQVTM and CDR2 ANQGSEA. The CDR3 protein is CSVEDGFHSSLETQYF. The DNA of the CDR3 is TGCAGCGTTGAAGATGGGTTTCATAGCTCCCTAGAGACCCAGTACTTC. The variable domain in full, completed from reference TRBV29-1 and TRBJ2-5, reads SAVISQKPSRDICQRGTSLTIQCQVDSQVTMMFWYRQQPGQSLTLIATANQGSEATYESGFVIDKFPISRPNLTFSTLTVSNMSPEDSSIYLCSVEDGFHSSLETQYFGPGTRLLVL.